The following is a T cell receptor beta chain sequence with its context. Its antigen remains unidentified. The data stem from a study of lymphopenia after photon versus proton radiotherapy. The V gene's germline CDR1 is SEHNR and CDR2 FQNEAQ (reference sequence). The CDR3 covers 14 residues. Trimming took off 1 base at V and 10 bases at J, with 16 bases between the two ends. Broader study findings: Authors raise, but do not show, better survival with proton therapy. Larger post-nadir TCR diversity loss correlated inversely with survival in deceased patients. Oligoclonal CD8+ Temra expansion after nadir drove photon patients' diversity drop. Relative stability marked proton patients; photon patients lost diversity and naive cells.

The data were produced by immunoSEQ multiplex PCR, yet TCRdb's version contains in-frame clones alone and is incomplete. The table lists 55,000 to 70,000 clones, roughly 90% of them singletons, with about 2.2% in the top ten. The sequence was collected from a woman aged 40 to 55 with cholangiocarcinoma. The rearrangement uses TRBV7-9 and TRBJ1-1; D gene uncertain. Sequenced material: peripheral blood, taken from a patient treated with photon-based radiotherapy. The CDR3 sequence: CASSLEARFMAAFF. In DNA form, the CDR3 reads TGTGCCAGCAGCTTAGAGGCCAGATTCATGGCAGCTTTCTTT.